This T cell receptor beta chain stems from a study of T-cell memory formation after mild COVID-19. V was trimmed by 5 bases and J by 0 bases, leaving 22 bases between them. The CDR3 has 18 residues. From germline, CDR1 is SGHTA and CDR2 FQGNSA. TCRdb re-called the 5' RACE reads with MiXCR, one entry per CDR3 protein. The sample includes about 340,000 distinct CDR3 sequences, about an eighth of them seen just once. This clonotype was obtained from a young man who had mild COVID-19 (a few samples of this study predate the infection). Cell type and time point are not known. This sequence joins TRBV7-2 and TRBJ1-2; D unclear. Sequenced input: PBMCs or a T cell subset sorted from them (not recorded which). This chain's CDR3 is CASSRRAGSRVTNYGYTF. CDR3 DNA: TGTGCCAGCAGCCGAAGAGCTGGTTCAAGGGTAACTAACTATGGCTACACCTTC.